A selection of T cell receptor beta chains follows, all from one sample in a study of OX40 agonist ivuxolimab in advanced cancers. The method was immunoSEQ multiplex PCR; TCRdb's version includes in-frame clones alone and lacks a portion of them. The sample has about 36,000 clones; under 85% are singletons. Sample: CD4+ or CD8+ T cells sorted from blood, taken in a trial of the OX40 agonist ivuxolimab. These receptors were obtained from an adult with an advanced solid tumor such as melanoma, head and neck, liver or kidney cancer. CDR3s include the opening cysteine and the closing phenylalanine or tryptophan.

v_gene,j_gene,CDR3aa
TRBV12-2,TRBJ1-4,CASRLFVVRWLTEKLFF
TRBV7-9,TRBJ2-3,CASTDPSGEPQDTQYF
TRBV29-1,TRBJ2-2,CSVEYGGFTGELFF
TRBV7-2,TRBJ2-4,CASSFFRGGESKNIQYF
TRBV30,TRBJ1-3,CAWKETGNTIYF
TRBV4-2,TRBJ2-7,CASSPTKTSGVYEQYF
TRBV19,TRBJ1-3,CASSTRTGGSGNTIYF
TRBV6-5,TRBJ2-7,CASSVTGSSYEQYF
TRBV11-3,TRBJ2-1,CASSPDSIYNEQFF
TRBV7-9,TRBJ2-5,CASRSRDRGQETQYF
TRBV4-1,TRBJ2-2,CASSQDVGKGTGELFF
TRBV10-2,TRBJ1-1,CASSFTRGARDTEAFF
TRBV6-1,TRBJ2-1,CASSEIWTISSSYNEQFF
TRBV19,TRBJ1-2,CASSIVGNYGYTF
TRBV30,TRBJ1-5,CAWRSSLDQPQHF
TRBV7-9,TRBJ1-1,CASRSTGYTEAFF
TRBV6-1,TRBJ1-2,CASISTANYGCTF
TRBV5-4,TRBJ2-5,CASSLEETQYF
TRBV15,TRBJ2-7,CATSRHDRGESAYEQYF
TRBV5-1,TRBJ1-2,CASGQGDYGYTF
TRBV27,TRBJ2-1,CASSSLQSRQFF
TRBV4-1,TRBJ2-7,CASSQEGGEQYF
TRBV9,TRBJ1-2,CASSVGLSQNYGYTF
TRBV14,TRBJ1-2,CASSQGQGYHYGYTF
TRBV14,TRBJ2-3,CASSRGEWGTDTQYF
TRBV7-2,TRBJ2-5,CASSLGGIETQYF